In this sample, the clone carrying this T cell receptor (beta chain) turned up once. These data are taken from a study of control samples from healthy donors and cancer patients. CDR3 size: 19 residues. CDR1 is SGHTA and CDR2 is FQGNSA in the germline V gene. The trim removed 4 bases at V and 7 bases at J, leaving 14 bases unmatched. Libraries were prepared by immunoSEQ multiplex PCR; TCRdb keeps only in-frame clonotypes and omits some of them. The sample contains approximately 100,000 clones, 70% to 90% of which appear only once. This clonotype originated in a young man in good health. This chain links TRBV7-2 with TRBJ2-1, with 15 bases that match TRBD2. The sample consisted of blood. CDR3 sequence reads: CASSSTTRTSGRAGNEQFF. The CDR3 DNA reads as TGTGCCAGCAGCTCGACCACCCGGACTAGCGGGAGGGCCGGGAATGAGCAGTTCTTC.